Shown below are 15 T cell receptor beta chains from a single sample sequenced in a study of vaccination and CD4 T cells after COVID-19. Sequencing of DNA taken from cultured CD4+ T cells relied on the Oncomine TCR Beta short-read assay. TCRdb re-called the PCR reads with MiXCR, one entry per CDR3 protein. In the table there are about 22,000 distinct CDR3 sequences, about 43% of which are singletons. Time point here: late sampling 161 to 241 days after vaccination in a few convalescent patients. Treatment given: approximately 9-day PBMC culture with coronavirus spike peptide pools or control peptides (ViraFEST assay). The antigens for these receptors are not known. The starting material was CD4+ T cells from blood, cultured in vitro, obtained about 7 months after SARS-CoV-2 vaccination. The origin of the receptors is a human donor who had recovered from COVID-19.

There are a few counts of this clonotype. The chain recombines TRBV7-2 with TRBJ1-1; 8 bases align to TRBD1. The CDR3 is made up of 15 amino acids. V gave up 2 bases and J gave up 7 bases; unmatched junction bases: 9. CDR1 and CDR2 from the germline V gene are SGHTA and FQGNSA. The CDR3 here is CASSLRTGSVGEAFF. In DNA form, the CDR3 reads TGTGCCAGCAGCTTAAGGACAGGGTCTGTAGGTGAAGCTTTCTTT.

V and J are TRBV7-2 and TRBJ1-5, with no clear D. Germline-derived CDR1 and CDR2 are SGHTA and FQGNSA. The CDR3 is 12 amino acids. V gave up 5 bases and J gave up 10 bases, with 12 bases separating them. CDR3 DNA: TGTGCCAGCAGCCTCACTCCAGGCCCCCAGCATTTT. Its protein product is CASSLTPGPQHF.

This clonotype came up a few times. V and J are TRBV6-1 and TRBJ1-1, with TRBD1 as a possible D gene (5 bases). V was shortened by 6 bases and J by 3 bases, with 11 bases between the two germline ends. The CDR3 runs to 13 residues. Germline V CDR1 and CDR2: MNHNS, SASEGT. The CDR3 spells CASRRGGDTEAFF. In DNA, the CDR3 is TGTGCCAGCAGGAGGGGCGGCGACACTGAAGCTTTCTTT.

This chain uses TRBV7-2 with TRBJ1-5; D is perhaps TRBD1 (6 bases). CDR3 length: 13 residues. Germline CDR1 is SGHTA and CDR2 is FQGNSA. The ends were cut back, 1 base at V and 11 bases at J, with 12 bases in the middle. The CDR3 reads CASSLEWGRAQHF. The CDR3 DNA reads TGTGCCAGCAGCTTAGAATGGGGGCGGGCCCAGCATTTT.

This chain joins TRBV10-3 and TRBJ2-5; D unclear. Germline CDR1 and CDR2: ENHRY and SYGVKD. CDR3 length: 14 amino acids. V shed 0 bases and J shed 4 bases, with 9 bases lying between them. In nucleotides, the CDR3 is TGTGCCATCAGTGAGTCGATTGGTAGAGAGACCCAGTACTTC. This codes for CAISESIGRETQYF.

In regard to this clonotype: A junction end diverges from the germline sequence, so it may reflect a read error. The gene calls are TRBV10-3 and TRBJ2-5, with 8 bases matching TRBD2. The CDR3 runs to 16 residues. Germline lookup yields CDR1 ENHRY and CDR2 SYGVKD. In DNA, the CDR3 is TGTGCCAGCAGTTCACTGATAGCGGGGACGTGGGAGACCCAGTACTTC. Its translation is CASSSLIAGTWETQYF.

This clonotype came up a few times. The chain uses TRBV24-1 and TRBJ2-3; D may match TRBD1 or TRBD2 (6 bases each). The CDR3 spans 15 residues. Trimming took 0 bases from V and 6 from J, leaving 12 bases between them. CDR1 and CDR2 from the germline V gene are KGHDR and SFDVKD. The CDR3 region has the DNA TGTGCCACCAGTGATTTGGCCGGGGGCCAGGATACGCAGTATTTT. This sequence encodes CATSDLAGGQDTQYF.

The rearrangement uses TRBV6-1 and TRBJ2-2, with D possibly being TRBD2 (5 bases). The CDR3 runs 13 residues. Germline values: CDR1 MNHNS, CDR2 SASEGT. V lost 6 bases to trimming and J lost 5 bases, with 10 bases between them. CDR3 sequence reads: CASRIASTGELFF. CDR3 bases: TGTGCCAGCAGGATAGCGTCGACCGGGGAGCTGTTTTTT.

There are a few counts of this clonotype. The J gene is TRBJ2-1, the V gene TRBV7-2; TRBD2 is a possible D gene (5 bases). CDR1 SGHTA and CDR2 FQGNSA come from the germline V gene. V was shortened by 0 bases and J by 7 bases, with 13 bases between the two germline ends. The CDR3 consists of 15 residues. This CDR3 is CASSLAGGSFNEQFF. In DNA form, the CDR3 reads TGTGCCAGCAGCTTAGCTGGTGGGAGCTTTAATGAGCAGTTCTTC.

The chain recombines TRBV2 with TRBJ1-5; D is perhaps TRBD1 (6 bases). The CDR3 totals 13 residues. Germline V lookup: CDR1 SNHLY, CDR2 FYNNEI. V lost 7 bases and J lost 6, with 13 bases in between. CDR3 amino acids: CASNSEGGQPQHF. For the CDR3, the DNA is TGTGCCAGCAACTCCGAGGGGGGTCAGCCCCAGCATTTT.

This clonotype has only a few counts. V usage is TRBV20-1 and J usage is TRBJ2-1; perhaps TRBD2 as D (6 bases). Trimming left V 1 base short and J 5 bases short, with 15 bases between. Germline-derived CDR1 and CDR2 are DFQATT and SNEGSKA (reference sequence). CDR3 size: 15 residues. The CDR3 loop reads CSARVLAGLDNEQFF. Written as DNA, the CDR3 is TGCAGTGCTAGAGTGCTGGCGGGGCTAGACAATGAGCAGTTCTTC.

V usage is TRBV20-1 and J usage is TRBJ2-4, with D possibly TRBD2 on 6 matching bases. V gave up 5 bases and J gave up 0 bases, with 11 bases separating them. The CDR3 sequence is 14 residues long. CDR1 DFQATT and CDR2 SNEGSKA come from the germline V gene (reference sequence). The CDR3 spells CSALGGVAKNIQYF. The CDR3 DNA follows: TGCAGTGCTCTCGGGGGTGTAGCCAAAAACATTCAGTACTTC.

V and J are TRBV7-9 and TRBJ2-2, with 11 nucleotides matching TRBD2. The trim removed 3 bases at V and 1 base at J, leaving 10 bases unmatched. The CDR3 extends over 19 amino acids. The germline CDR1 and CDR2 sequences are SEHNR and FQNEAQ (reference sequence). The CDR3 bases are TGTGCCAGCAGCTTCCTTATGGCTAGCGGGAGGCAGAACACCGGGGAGCTGTTTTTT. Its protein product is CASSFLMASGRQNTGELFF.

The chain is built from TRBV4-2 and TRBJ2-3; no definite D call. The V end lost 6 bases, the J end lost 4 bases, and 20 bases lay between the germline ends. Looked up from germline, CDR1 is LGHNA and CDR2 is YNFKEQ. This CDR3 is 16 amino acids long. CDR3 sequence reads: CASRALWGRTADTQYF. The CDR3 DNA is TGTGCCAGCAGGGCCCTTTGGGGAAGGACGGCAGATACGCAGTATTTT.

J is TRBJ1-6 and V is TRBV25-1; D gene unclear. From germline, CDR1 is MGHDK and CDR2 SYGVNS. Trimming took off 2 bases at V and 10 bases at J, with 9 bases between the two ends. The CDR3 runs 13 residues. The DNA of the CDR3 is TGTGCCAGCAGTGAAACATCGGGATCACCCCTCCACTTT. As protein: CASSETSGSPLHF.